This T cell receptor (beta chain) was captured in a study of cytomegalovirus exposure and HLA in healthy donors. General study results and limits: In a later analysis, donors in an Asian-associated ancestry cluster reportedly had fewer N-insertions in productive TCRs than the cohort mean.

A multiplex PCR was run with 60 Vbeta primers and 13 Jbeta primers. Method: immunoSEQ multiplex PCR; TCRdb's copy keeps in-frame clones and lacks some. The table includes about 140,000 clones, about 80% detected once. This cohort consisted of healthy bone marrow donors. Points on this clone: Its antigen is currently unknown.

The receptor comes from a man in his forties in good health and CMV-seropositive. Sequencing was done on a sample of PBMCs.

The CDR3 reads CASSPGTASRSPLHF. The CDR3, as DNA: TGTGCCAGCAGTCCCGGGACAGCGAGTCGATCACCCCTCCACTTT. The chain links TRBV27 to TRBJ1-6; 7 bases line up with TRBD1. Trimming cost V 5 bases and J 10 bases; bases outside gene matches: 11. The CDR3 covers 15 residues. Germline V gives CDR1 MNHEY, CDR2 SMNVEV (reference sequence).